The rows below give T cell receptor beta chains drawn from one sample of a study of blood T cell repertoires in COVID-19. Clones were sequenced by immunoSEQ multiplex PCR, and TCRdb holds only the in-frame ones, with some missing. Of a few hundred thousand clones in the sample, 70% to 90% were seen once. The sample comprised peripheral blood. All receptors come from a man between 60 and 75 years old with acute or convalescent COVID-19. The CDR3 runs from the conserved cysteine through the conserved F or W. The order of the fields is clone size, D gene, J gene, V gene, CDR3 DNA, CDR3 protein. The D gene is left open where the match is weak. Clone size appears in some rows only: once, few, many, or a class for an expanded clone.

NA,TRBD1,TRBJ1-6,TRBV30,TGTGCCTGGAGAGCCTGGGCAGGGGGCGTAAATTCACCCCTCCACTTT,CAWRAWAGGVNSPLHF
NA,NA,TRBJ1-6,TRBV28,TGTGCCAGCAATTCCCCAGGGGAGTGGGGTCGGTCACCCCTCCACTTT,CASNSPGEWGRSPLHF
NA,TRBD1,TRBJ2-3,TRBV9,TGTGCCAGCAGCCCCGAGGGACAGGGAGGCGCAGATACGCAGTATTTT,CASSPEGQGGADTQYF
NA,TRBD2,TRBJ2-1,TRBV6-6,TGTGCCAGCACCGGGACTAGCGGGGGGTCTGGCAATGAGCAGTTCTTC,CASTGTSGGSGNEQFF
NA,TRBD1,TRBJ1-6,TRBV6-1,TGTGCCAGCAGTGAGAAGGGGGCGGTAGGTTCACCCCTCCACTTT,CASSEKGAVGSPLHF
NA,TRBD2,TRBJ2-3,TRBV6-4,TGTGCCAGCAGTGAGCGGACTAGCGGGTCCCTCGGGGGTACGCAGTATTTT,CASSERTSGSLGGTQYF
NA,NA,TRBJ2-7,TRBV5-1,TGCGCCAGCATGGCGAGGGGGAGCTCCTACGAGCAGTACTTC,CASMARGSSYEQYF
NA,NA,TRBJ2-4,TRBV3-1/TRBV3-2,TGTGCCAGCAGCCTCACGACTTCGAACATTCAGTACTTC,CASSLTTSNIQYF
once,TRBD2,TRBJ2-3,TRBV6-5,TGTGCCAGCAGACAGGGGACTAGCGGGGGCCGCCAGTATTTT,CASRQGTSGGRQYF
NA,NA,TRBJ1-5,TRBV19,TGTGCCAGTATGGGGGGGGGCCAACTCAACGGGCAGCCCCAGCATTTT,CASMGGGQLNGQPQHF
NA,NA,TRBJ2-5,TRBV2,TGTGCCAGCAGTGGCGGCAGGGCAGAGACCCAGTACTTC,CASSGGRAETQYF
NA,NA,TRBJ2-4,TRBV5-1,TGCGCCAGCAGCTTGGGGGCGCAAACCAAAAACATTCAGTACTTC,CASSLGAQTKNIQYF
NA,TRBD1,TRBJ2-1,TRBV5-4,TGTGCCAGCAGCCCCAATGGACAGGCCTACAATGAGCAGTTCTTC,CASSPNGQAYNEQFF
once,TRBD1,TRBJ2-4,TRBV5-1,TGCGCCAGCAGCTTGGCCGGGACAGGGGGCGTGGAAGCCAAAAACATTCAGTACTTC,CASSLAGTGGVEAKNIQYF
NA,TRBD2,TRBJ2-5,TRBV13,TGTGCCAGCAGCAGGACTAGCGGGGGCCCGGCCCCGAGGGAGACCCAGTACTTC,CASSRTSGGPAPRETQYF
NA,NA,TRBJ2-2,TRBV7-3,TGTGCCAGCAGCTTAACCCCAGTCCCAGGAACTAACACCGGGGAGCTGTTTTTT,CASSLTPVPGTNTGELFF
few,TRBD2,TRBJ2-7,TRBV28,TGTGCCAGCAGTTTGGAATTTACCACTAGCGGGAACTCTTACGAGCAGTACTTC,CASSLEFTTSGNSYEQYF
NA,TRBD1,TRBJ1-3,TRBV7-2,TGTGCCAGCAGCGGATTACAGGGGTCGACCTCTGGAAACACCATATATTTT,CASSGLQGSTSGNTIYF
NA,NA,TRBJ2-3,TRBV7-2,TGTGCCAGCAGCAAATCCCCAACAGATACGCAGTATTTT,CASSKSPTDTQYF
NA,TRBD2,TRBJ2-5,TRBV5-4,TGTGCCAGCAGCACCCCTGGGGGACTAGCGTCGGGAGAGACCCAGTACTTC,CASSTPGGLASGETQYF
few,NA,TRBJ1-5,TRBV25-1,TGTGCCAGCAGTGAATTGGACAGAGACCTCAATCAGCCCCAGCATTTT,CASSELDRDLNQPQHF
NA,NA,TRBJ2-7,TRBV28,TGTGCCAGCACCTCACAGGGAGGGGGGGCGCGGGAGCAGTACTTC,CASTSQGGGAREQYF
NA,TRBD1,TRBJ2-3,TRBV5-1,TGCGCCAGCAGCCAGGGACAGGGAGGGGTCACAGATACGCAGTATTTT,CASSQGQGGVTDTQYF
NA,TRBD1,TRBJ2-2,TRBV5-1,TGCGCCAGCAGCTACGGGACAGGGAACGCGAACACCGGGGAGCTGTTTTTT,CASSYGTGNANTGELFF
NA,NA,TRBJ1-1,TRBV18,TGTGCCAGCTCACCACAGGCTCTGAGGGCTGAAGCTTTCTTT,CASSPQALRAEAFF
NA,TRBD1,TRBJ1-2,TRBV4-2,TGTGCCAGCAGCCAAGGCGGACAGGGTAACTATGGCTACACCTTC,CASSQGGQGNYGYTF
NA,TRBD1,TRBJ1-1,TRBV19,TGTGCCAGTAGTATCCAGGGGGCTAACACTGAAGCTTTCTTT,CASSIQGANTEAFF
NA,NA,TRBJ1-4,TRBV4-1,TGCGCCAGCAGCCAGGGGGGAAATACTAATGAAAAACTGTTTTTT,CASSQGGNTNEKLFF
many,TRBD1,TRBJ1-1,TRBV3-1/TRBV3-2,TGTGCCAGCAGCCCGCCTAGACAGGGGGCAGGGGCTGAAGCTTTCTTT,CASSPPRQGAGAEAFF
NA,TRBD1,TRBJ1-2,TRBV5-4,TGTGCCAGCAGCCGACAGGGGGCTAGTGGCTACACCTTC,CASSRQGASGYTF
NA,NA,TRBJ2-7,TRBV6-1,TGTGCCAGCAGTGAAACCACCTACAGGGTGGGGGACTACGAGCAGTACTTC,CASSETTYRVGDYEQYF
NA,NA,TRBJ2-7,TRBV6-2/TRBV6-3,TGTGCCAGCAGTGGGGGCGACTCCTACGAGCAGTACTTC,CASSGGDSYEQYF
NA,NA,TRBJ1-2,TRBV6-5,TGTGCCAGCAGCGAGACAGGTCGCTATGGCTACACCTTC,CASSETGRYGYTF
NA,TRBD1,TRBJ2-3,TRBV2,TGTGCCAGCAGTCCAAGGACAGGTGGTATGGATACGCAGTATTTT,CASSPRTGGMDTQYF
NA,TRBD1,TRBJ2-5,TRBV5-4,TGTGCCAGCAGCGGTCGCCAGGGGGCAGGGGAGACCCAGTACTTC,CASSGRQGAGETQYF
NA,NA,TRBJ1-2,TRBV7-9,TGTGCCAGCAGCTTAGAGGGGAAGGGTGGCTACACCTTC,CASSLEGKGGYTF
NA,TRBD2,TRBJ2-1,TRBV27,TGTGCCAGCAGTTTATCGGGCCTGGCGGGGGGGGTCAATGAGCAGTTCTTC,CASSLSGLAGGVNEQFF
NA,TRBD2,TRBJ2-1,TRBV15,TGTGCCACCAGCAGAGTAAGGATGGAAGCGGGGGGGACCCCCTACAATGAGCAGTTCTTC,CATSRVRMEAGGTPYNEQFF
NA,NA,TRBJ2-7,TRBV11-2,TGTGCCAGCAGCTTGCAGGGGTCGAGCTCCTACGAGCAGTACTTC,CASSLQGSSSYEQYF
NA,NA,TRBJ1-1,TRBV5-5,TGTGCCAGCACTGGGGCCCTGAACACTGAAGCTTTCTTT,CASTGALNTEAFF
NA,TRBD2,TRBJ2-2,TRBV5-1,TGCGCCAGCAGCGCTCCGGGGGGGAACACCGGGGAGCTGTTTTTT,CASSAPGGNTGELFF
NA,NA,TRBJ2-5,TRBV7-6,TGTGCCAGCAGGTTCCGAGCAGCTGCCTCGGGGGAGACCCAGTACTTC,CASRFRAAASGETQYF
NA,TRBD2,TRBJ2-5,TRBV11-2,TGTGCCAGCAGCTTAGATTGGCGGGGGGGCCAATACGGGGAGACCCAGTACTTC,CASSLDWRGGQYGETQYF
NA,NA,TRBJ2-6,TRBV5-5,TGTGCCAGCAGCTTCCAGGGCTCTGGGGCCAACGTCCTGACTTTC,CASSFQGSGANVLTF